The 32 T cell receptor beta chains given below trace back to one sample, sequenced in a study of blood T cells in healthy people across ages. With a J-beta primer mix and a sample-barcoded 5' primer, a second PCR ran roughly 7 to 11 cycles. TCRdb processed the 5' RACE reads anew with MiXCR; each CDR3 protein has one entry. The sample shows roughly 1.9 million distinct CDR3 sequences, more than 35% of them seen only once. Sequencing input: blood. These receptors were taken from a human donor in good health.

The genes are TRBV5-1 and TRBJ2-7; 12 bases are a match to TRBD1. There are 17 residues in the CDR3. The V and J ends lost 4 bases and 4 bases, in that order; junction bases with no gene match: 12. CDR1 SGHRS and CDR2 YFSETQ come from the germline V gene. In DNA, the CDR3 is TGCGCCAGCAGCAAAACCCCAGGGACAGGGGGCATGTACGAGCAGTACTTC. It is translated as CASSKTPGTGGMYEQYF.

This clonotype came up a few times. The rearrangement links TRBV12-3 or TRBV12-4 to TRBJ2-5; TRBD1 matches at 7 bases. Trimming at V came to 4 bases and at J to 3 bases, leaving 5 bases not matched to a gene. This CDR3 is 14 amino acids long. For the CDR3, the DNA is TGTGCCAGCAGTTCGACGGGACAGAAAGAGACCCAGTACTTC. This gives the protein CASSSTGQKETQYF.

V gene TRBV20-1 combines with J gene TRBJ2-7; the match to TRBD1 covers 11 bases. Germline CDR1 DFQATT, CDR2 SNEGSKA (reference sequence). The CDR3 totals 15 residues. V was pared by 0 bases and J by 4 bases, with 5 bases of the junction left unmatched. This CDR3 is CSARDRGTGGYEQYF. The DNA of the CDR3 is TGCAGTGCTAGAGATCGGGGGACAGGGGGTTACGAGCAGTACTTC.

V gene TRBV15 combines with J gene TRBJ2-2; D is uncertain. This CDR3 has 15 residues. In germline, CDR1 is LNHNV, CDR2 YYDKDF (reference sequence). The V and J ends lost 1 base and 1 base respectively, with 7 bases between them. The CDR3 region is CATSRGAGNTGELFF. DNA for the CDR3: TGTGCCACCAGCAGAGGGGCTGGGAACACCGGGGAGCTGTTTTTT.

This rearrangement joins TRBV6-1 to TRBJ1-6, with 8 nucleotides matching TRBD1. Germline lookup yields CDR1 MNHNS and CDR2 SASEGT. V shed 5 bases, J shed 6 bases, and the junction held 12 bases outside the gene matches. CDR3 size: 17 residues. The CDR3 DNA sequence: TGTGCCAGCAGTCCACTAGATCCAGGGGGCCCTAATTCACCCCTCCACTTT. It translates to CASSPLDPGGPNSPLHF.

This clonotype turned up a few times. The rearrangement uses TRBV4-3 and TRBJ2-1; 7 positions match TRBD2. The germline gives CDR1 LGHNA, CDR2 YSLEER. Trimming cost V 1 base and J 8 bases; bases outside gene matches: 14. This CDR3 is 17 amino acids long. Written as DNA, the CDR3 is TGCGCCAGCAGCCAAGTGAGGTGGGACGGGGAGGGTGATGAGCAGTTCTTC. Encoded protein: CASSQVRWDGEGDEQFF.

This chain uses TRBV28 with TRBJ2-2; 10 nucleotides align to TRBD1. Germline CDR1 and CDR2: MDHEN and SYDVKM. V was pared by 6 bases and J by 5 bases, with 6 bases of the junction left unmatched. This CDR3 contains 15 residues. CDR3 bases: TGTGCCAGCAGGATGGACAGGGGGAGTACCGGGGAGCTGTTTTTT. It is translated as CASRMDRGSTGELFF.

In this sample, this clonotype turned up a few times. V and J are TRBV6-2 or TRBV6-3 and TRBJ2-7; D tentatively reads TRBD1 or TRBD2 (6 bases each). The CDR3 has 13 residues. V was cut by 7 bases and J by 0 bases, with 10 bases left in between. CDR1 and CDR2 from the germline V gene are MNHEY and SVGEGT. In DNA form, the CDR3 reads TGTGCCAGCACCCCGGGGGCCTCCTACGAGCAGTACTTC. Encoded protein: CASTPGASYEQYF.

In its sample, this clonotype was seen a few times. The chain couples TRBV20-1 to TRBJ2-6; TRBD1 aligns across 7 bases. V trimming: 3 bases; J trimming: 4 bases; junction bases outside the gene matches: 12. Per germline, CDR1 DFQATT and CDR2 SNEGSKA (reference sequence). This CDR3 region has 17 residues. The CDR3 spells CSARGRQGGDGANVLTF. The CDR3 nucleotides read TGCAGTGCTAGGGGGCGACAGGGCGGTGACGGGGCCAACGTCCTGACTTTC.

This clonotype was observed a few times. The genes are TRBV4-2 and TRBJ2-3; 9 nucleotides align to TRBD2. In germline, CDR1 is LGHNA, CDR2 YNFKEQ. V was clipped by 0 bases and J by 4 bases; unmatched bases: 5. The CDR3 covers 16 residues. The CDR3 here is CASSQEPLAGSDTQYF. In nucleotides, the CDR3 is TGTGCCAGCAGCCAAGAGCCGCTAGCGGGGTCAGATACGCAGTATTTT.

CDR3 region: CASSVAPGTSGVQYF. The CDR3 bases are TGTGCCAGCAGCGTAGCCCCCGGGACTAGCGGTGTGCAGTACTTC. The V gene is TRBV9, the J gene TRBJ2-4; 11 positions agree with TRBD2. The CDR3 runs to 15 residues. V was pared by 0 bases and J by 13 bases, with 9 bases of the junction left unmatched. The germline CDR1 and CDR2 sequences are SGDLS and YYNGEE.

This clonotype has more than one count but fewer than ten. CDR3 DNA sequence: TGCAGTGCTAGCTCGACGGTTGGTATTGAGACCCAGTACTTC. This codes for CSASSTVGIETQYF. This rearrangement joins TRBV20-1 to TRBJ2-5; D unclear. The germline gives CDR1 DFQATT, CDR2 SNEGSKA (reference sequence). The V end was cut by 3 bases, the J end by 5 bases, with 16 bases between. This CDR3 is 14 amino acids long.

The chain is built from TRBV5-1 and TRBJ2-6; the match to TRBD1 covers 8 bases. With V trimmed by 2 bases and J by 4 bases, 8 bases remained unmatched. CDR1 is SGHRS, CDR2 YFSETQ, per germline. The CDR3 totals 17 residues. In DNA, the CDR3 is TGCGCCAGCAGCTTAGTGGTGACAGGGGCAGGGGCCAACGTCCTGACTTTC. It yields the protein CASSLVVTGAGANVLTF.

The chain recombines TRBV7-6 with TRBJ1-5, with 9 bases that match TRBD1. CDR3 length: 16 residues. The germline V gene encodes CDR1 SGHVS and CDR2 FNYEAQ. V shed 0 bases and J 4 bases; nucleotides not matched to a gene: 4. CDR3 residues: CASSLATGGWNQPQHF. CDR3 DNA sequence: TGTGCCAGCAGCTTAGCCACAGGGGGCTGGAATCAGCCCCAGCATTTT.

J is TRBJ2-3 and V is TRBV5-1; D uncertain. Looked up from germline, CDR1 is SGHRS and CDR2 is YFSETQ. Trimming pared 4 bases from V and 11 bases from J, leaving 14 bases between. This CDR3 contains 12 residues. CDR3 DNA sequence: TGCGCCAGCAGCCAGGACCTGGAATGGCAGTATTTT. Translating it yields CASSQDLEWQYF.

The chain employs TRBV7-9 and TRBJ2-7; no definite D call. The V and J ends lost 7 bases and 0 bases respectively, with 10 bases between them. This CDR3 contains 13 residues. Germline CDR1 SEHNR, CDR2 FQNEAQ (reference sequence). For the CDR3, the DNA is TGTGCCAGCACGCATCCCCTCTCCTACGAGCAGTACTTC. As protein: CASTHPLSYEQYF.

This chain uses TRBV18 with TRBJ1-3; D call uncertain. Germline CDR1 KGHSH, CDR2 LQKENI. V gave up 6 bases and J gave up 6 bases, with 6 bases separating them. The length of the CDR3 is 11 residues. The CDR3 here is CASSYQNTIYF. CDR3 bases: TGTGCCAGCTCGTACCAAAACACCATATATTTT.

The chain recombines TRBV5-1 with TRBJ2-7; 7 bases agree with TRBD2. The germline CDR1 and CDR2 sequences are SGHRS and YFSETQ. CDR3 length: 15 amino acids. With V trimmed by 2 bases and J by 3 bases, 8 bases remained unmatched. The CDR3 protein is CASSFLWTRDYEQYF. For the CDR3, the DNA is TGCGCCAGCAGCTTCTTGTGGACTAGGGACTACGAGCAGTACTTC.

This clonotype was recorded many times. V is TRBV12-3 or TRBV12-4 and J is TRBJ2-1, with 9 bases aligning to TRBD1. Trimming removed 7 bases from V and 4 bases from J; junction bases left unmatched: 14. CDR3 size: 17 residues. The CDR3 reads CASILTIGQGQYNEQFF. The CDR3 DNA reads TGTGCCAGCATCCTAACGATTGGACAGGGGCAATACAATGAGCAGTTCTTC.

The J gene is TRBJ1-2, the V gene TRBV12-3 or TRBV12-4; TRBD1 is a possible D gene (6 bases). The V and J ends lost 1 base and 1 base respectively, with 13 bases between them. The CDR3 has 16 residues. CDR3 bases: TGTGCCAGCAGTTTAGACAGGGCGTGGGTTAACTATGGCTACACCTTC. Amino acid sequence: CASSLDRAWVNYGYTF.

This clonotype was recorded a few times. V is TRBV29-1 and J is TRBJ2-7; either TRBD1 or TRBD2 may fit D (5 bases each). From germline, CDR1 is SQVTM and CDR2 ANQGSEA. The V gene lost 4 bases and the J gene lost 3 bases, with 13 bases spanning the gap. CDR3 length: 13 amino acids. Here the CDR3 DNA reads TGCAGCGTTGTTTTGGGACCGAGCTACGAGCAGTACTTC. Translation gives CSVVLGPSYEQYF.

The rearrangement links TRBV12-3 or TRBV12-4 to TRBJ2-7; 11 positions agree with TRBD1. V lost 7 bases and J lost 2; bases outside the gene matches: 10. The CDR3 sequence is 16 residues long. CDR3 sequence (DNA): TGTGCCAGCACTAATAAAGGACAGGGGGCTACCTACGAGCAGTACTTC. Amino acid sequence: CASTNKGQGATYEQYF.

This chain joins TRBV7-2 and TRBJ2-3; 7 bases fit TRBD2. Germline values: CDR1 SGHTA, CDR2 FQGNSA. Trimming took 5 bases from V and 2 from J; bases not matched to a gene: 10. The CDR3 covers 16 residues. The CDR3 bases are TGTGCCAGCAGCGCATTAGCGGGTCCCCCCACAGATACGCAGTATTTT. It translates to CASSALAGPPTDTQYF.

This clonotype was seen a few times. This chain's CDR3 is CASSQGDSTTNTEAFF. The DNA for the CDR3 is TGTGCCAGCAGTCAAGGGGACAGTACGACGAACACTGAAGCTTTCTTT. V usage is TRBV6-1 and J usage is TRBJ1-1; 7 bases are shared with TRBD1. The CDR3 has 16 residues. Germline trimming cut 5 bases from V and 1 base from J; bases unmatched to any gene: 10. Germline V lookup: CDR1 MNHNS, CDR2 SASEGT.

Ten or more counts support this clonotype. The rearrangement links TRBV29-1 to TRBJ1-2, with D uncertain. This CDR3 is built from 11 residues. The germline V gene has CDR1 SQVTM and CDR2 ANQGSEA. The germline V and J ends were trimmed by 4 bases and 8 bases, with 11 bases remaining between them. This chain's CDR3 is CSVAKAEGYTF. CDR3 bases: TGCAGCGTTGCAAAGGCCGAGGGCTACACCTTC.

In the case of this clonotype: One end of the junction varies from germline; a read error may be responsible. V gene TRBV5-1 combines with J gene TRBJ2-3, with D unresolved. Germline V gene sequence: CDR1 SGHRS, CDR2 YFSETQ. The CDR3 consists of 15 residues. CDR3 sequence reads: CAGSFPSLDTDTQYF. In DNA, the CDR3 is TGCGCCGGCAGCTTCCCATCCCTTGACACAGATACGCAGTATTTT.

Comments on this clonotype: This clone may be a read error of a much larger clone one base away. Because the CDR3 is missing its conserved closing phenylalanine or tryptophan, this is likely a read error. The rearrangement links TRBV29-1 to TRBJ2-7, with 7 bases aligning to TRBD1. V dropped 6 bases and J dropped 1; count of bases not matched to a gene: 3. This CDR3 is built from 12 residues. From germline, CDR1 is SQVTM and CDR2 ANQGSEA. The chain's CDR3 is CSVKTGSYEQYC. DNA for the CDR3: TGCAGCGTCAAGACAGGGTCCTACGAGCAGTACTGC.

V usage is TRBV28 and J usage is TRBJ2-1, with 9 bases fitting TRBD2. CDR3 size: 16 residues. CDR1 is MDHEN, CDR2 SYDVKM, per germline. The V segment lost 3 bases and the J segment 7 bases; nucleotides outside the gene matches: 10. DNA of the CDR3: TGTGCCAGCAGTTTCCTTCTAGCGGGGACGGGGAATGAGCAGTTCTTC. It yields the protein CASSFLLAGTGNEQFF. Full variable domain (rest looked up from reference TRBV28 and TRBJ2-1): DVKVTQSSRYLVKRTGEKVFLECVQDMDHENMFWYRQDPGLGLRLIYFSYDVKMKEKGDIPEGYSVSREKKERFSLILESASTNQTSMYLCASSFLLAGTGNEQFFGPGTRLTVL.

The chain couples TRBV7-3 to TRBJ2-2; D ambiguous. V shed 2 bases and J shed 3 bases, with 13 bases lying between them. The CDR3 is made up of 16 amino acids. CDR1 is SGHTA and CDR2 is FQGTGA in the germline V gene. The CDR3 DNA follows: TGTGCCAGCAGCTTACCGTTGGGGTCGTACACCGGGGAGCTGTTTTTT. It encodes CASSLPLGSYTGELFF.

V and J are TRBV7-2 and TRBJ2-7; 7 nucleotides match TRBD2. The V gene's germline CDR1 is SGHTA and CDR2 FQGNSA. The CDR3 totals 13 residues. With V trimmed by 2 bases and J by 6 bases, 4 bases remained unmatched. CDR3 loop: CASSLPWGGEQYF. In nucleotides, the CDR3 is TGTGCCAGCAGCTTACCCTGGGGGGGCGAGCAGTACTTC.

This chain connects TRBV18 to TRBJ1-5; D unresolved. V lost 3 bases and J 3 bases, leaving 15 bases between the germline ends. CDR3 length: 16 residues. CDR1 and CDR2 from the germline V gene are KGHSH and LQKENI. This CDR3 reads CASSPLKGSFNQPQHF. As DNA, the CDR3 is TGTGCCAGCTCACCCTTAAAGGGCAGTTTCAATCAGCCCCAGCATTTT. The whole variable domain, filled in from reference TRBV18 and TRBJ1-5, reads NAGVMQNPRHLVRRRGQEARLRCSPMKGHSHVYWYRQLPEEGLKFMVYLQKENIIDESGMPKERFSAEFPKEGPSILRIQQVVRGDSAAYFCASSPLKGSFNQPQHFGDGTRLSIL.

This clonotype showed up just a few times. This sequence joins TRBV29-1 and TRBJ1-1; the D gene is possibly TRBD1 (6 bases). Germline CDR1 is SQVTM and CDR2 is ANQGSEA. The CDR3 extends over 13 amino acids. Trimming took off 7 bases at V and 0 bases at J, with 12 bases between the two ends. CDR3 coding DNA: TGCAGCGGCGGACAGACCTTGAACACTGAAGCTTTCTTT. Residues: CSGGQTLNTEAFF.